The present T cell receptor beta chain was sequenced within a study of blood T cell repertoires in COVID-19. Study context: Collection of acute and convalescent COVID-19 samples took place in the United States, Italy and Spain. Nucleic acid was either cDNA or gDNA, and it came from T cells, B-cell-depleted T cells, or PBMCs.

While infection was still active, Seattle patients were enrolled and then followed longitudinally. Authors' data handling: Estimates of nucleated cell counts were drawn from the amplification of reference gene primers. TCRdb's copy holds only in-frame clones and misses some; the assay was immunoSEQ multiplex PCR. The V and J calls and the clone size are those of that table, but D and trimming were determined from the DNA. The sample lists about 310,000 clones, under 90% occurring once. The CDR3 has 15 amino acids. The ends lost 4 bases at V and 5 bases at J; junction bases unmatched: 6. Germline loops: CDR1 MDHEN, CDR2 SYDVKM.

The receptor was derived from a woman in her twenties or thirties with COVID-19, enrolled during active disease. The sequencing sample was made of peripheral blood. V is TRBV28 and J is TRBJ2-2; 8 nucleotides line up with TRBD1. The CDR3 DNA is TGTGCCAGCAGTTCTCGGACAGGGCGGACCGGGGAGCTGTTTTTT. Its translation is CASSSRTGRTGELFF.